The 7 T cell receptor beta chains below come from one sample, sequenced in a study of blood T cells in healthy people across ages. Alongside a J-beta primer mix, a sample-barcoded 5' primer served in a second PCR lasting about 7 to 12 cycles. Using its own MiXCR run on the 5' RACE reads, TCRdb lists one record per CDR3 protein. The sample holds 600,000 to 850,000 distinct CDR3 sequences, 25% seen once. This sample was also put to use in a study of T cells of mothers and their children.

The sequenced sample consisted of blood. Source of these receptors: a boy aged 10-17 years in good health.

This clonotype was counted between two and nine times. This rearrangement joins TRBV7-2 to TRBJ1-1; unclear D gene. From germline, CDR1 is SGHTA and CDR2 FQGNSA. The CDR3 consists of 15 residues. V shed 0 bases and J shed 1 base, with 9 bases lying between them. The CDR3 DNA reads TGTGCCAGCAGCTTAGCTAACGTGAGGAACACTGAAGCTTTCTTT. It is translated as CASSLANVRNTEAFF.

At least ten counts were recorded for this clonotype. The chain recombines TRBV6-2 or TRBV6-3 with TRBJ1-1, with D uncertain. Per germline, CDR1 MNHEY and CDR2 SVGEGT. The CDR3 sequence is 12 residues long. V was clipped by 8 bases and J by 1 base, with 8 bases between them. The CDR3 is CASGRGNTEAFF. In DNA, the CDR3 is TGTGCCAGCGGAAGAGGGAACACTGAAGCTTTCTTT.

The V gene is TRBV6-2 or TRBV6-3, the J gene TRBJ2-7; TRBD2 matches 7 bases. The CDR3 contains 13 residues. CDR1 is MNHEY, CDR2 SVGEGT, per germline. The V segment lost 6 bases and the J segment 3 bases; nucleotides outside the gene matches: 5. CDR3 in amino acids: CASSIGLVYEQYF. The CDR3 bases are TGTGCCAGCAGCATCGGACTAGTCTACGAGCAGTACTTC.

The chain has TRBV27 and TRBJ2-5; 9 nucleotides agree with TRBD1. The CDR3 runs to 15 residues. The germline V gene encodes CDR1 MNHEY and CDR2 SMNVEV (reference sequence). V lost 6 bases to trimming and J lost 3 bases; unmatched junction nucleotides: 8. The CDR3 here is CASRPTGGGEETQYF. For the CDR3, the DNA is TGTGCCAGCAGGCCGACAGGGGGGGGGGAAGAGACCCAGTACTTC.

This clonotype was observed a few times. V gene TRBV4-3 combines with J gene TRBJ2-5; TRBD2 agrees at 7 bases. Germline V lookup: CDR1 LGHNA, CDR2 YSLEER. The CDR3 loop spans 15 amino acids. V lost 0 bases to trimming and J lost 5 bases; unmatched junction nucleotides: 6. The chain's CDR3 is CASSQDWGGTETQYF. Written as DNA, the CDR3 is TGCGCCAGCAGCCAAGACTGGGGGGGGACGGAGACCCAGTACTTC.

This clonotype came up a few times. The rearrangement uses TRBV29-1 and TRBJ2-7; TRBD1 agrees at 7 bases. CDR1 and CDR2 (germline): SQVTM, ANQGSEA. Trimming at V came to 6 bases and at J to 5 bases, leaving 10 bases not matched to a gene. This CDR3 is 13 amino acids long. This CDR3 is CSVTTGLVHEQYF. CDR3 coding DNA: TGCAGCGTGACGACAGGGCTTGTACACGAGCAGTACTTC.

V usage is TRBV11-2 and J usage is TRBJ2-5, with TRBD2 as a possible D gene (6 bases). The J call may be wrong; the DNA end is better matched by TRBJ2-1. From germline, CDR1 is SGHAT and CDR2 FQNNGV. The CDR3 covers 18 residues. The CDR3 nucleotides are TGTGCCAGCAGCTTAGAACTGACTAGTTTGGGGAGATACAATGAGCAGTTCTTC. As protein: CASSLELTSLGRYNEQFF.